The 17 T cell receptor beta chains given below trace back to one sample, sequenced in a study of regulatory T cells in long-lasting Graves disease. Arm-PCR of CDR3 regions and iRepertoire HTBI primers were the basis on which TCR beta libraries were built. In TCRdb, the multiplex PCR reads were re-called with MiXCR into one record per CDR3 protein. The repertoire holds about 430,000 distinct CDR3 sequences, with 21% as singletons. Described time point: persistent/refractory GD, antithyroid drugs over 5 years with positive TRAb. Isolated PBMC RNA provided the starting material for the TCR library. Source: peripheral blood mononuclear cells (PBMCs), taken when the disease was refractory, from a patient treated with antithyroid drugs. The receptors were gathered from a female donor with Graves disease.

This clonotype was detected many times. V gene TRBV18 combines with J gene TRBJ1-2, with D uncertain. The CDR3 consists of 13 residues. Trimming removed 5 bases from V and 0 bases from J, with 7 bases in between. Germline lookup yields CDR1 KGHSH and CDR2 LQKENI. The CDR3 sequence: CASSTEANYGYTF. Here the CDR3 DNA reads TGTGCCAGCTCAACGGAAGCTAACTATGGCTACACCTTC.

This rearrangement joins TRBV20-1 to TRBJ2-4; maybe TRBD2 (6 bases). Germline V gene data show CDR1 as DFQATT and CDR2 as SNEGSKA (reference sequence). CDR3 length: 12 amino acids. Trimming removed 8 bases at V and 5 bases at J, with 13 bases between. The CDR3 spells CSHLANQNIQYF. Written as DNA, the CDR3 is TGCAGTCACCTAGCGAATCAAAACATTCAGTACTTC.

This clonotype showed up just a few times. The CDR3 region has the DNA TGCAGCGTTGAGAGGGTGGGGGGCAGGGCTGAAGCTTTCTTT. This gives the protein CSVERVGGRAEAFF. V and J are TRBV29-1 and TRBJ1-1; TRBD1 is a possible D gene (6 bases). Looked up from germline, CDR1 is SQVTM and CDR2 is ANQGSEA. This CDR3 has 14 residues. The V gene lost 3 bases and the J gene lost 6 bases, with 17 bases spanning the gap.

About this clonotype: One base away lies a much larger clone, so this may be a sequencing read error. The chain is built from TRBV30 and TRBJ2-6; weak D call: TRBD1 (5 bases). The CDR3 consists of 12 residues. In germline, CDR1 is GTSNPN, CDR2 SVGIG (reference sequence). CDR3 bases: TGTGCCTGTTTAGTTGGGGCCAACGTCCAGACTTTC. It is translated as CACLVGANVQTF.

V and J are TRBV28 and TRBJ2-3; the D call may be TRBD1 or TRBD2 (5 bases each). V was shortened by 2 bases and J by 6 bases, with 9 bases between the two germline ends. Per germline, CDR1 MDHEN and CDR2 SYDVKM. The CDR3 runs to 13 residues. This CDR3 reads CASSLQGVDTQYF. CDR3 nucleotides: TGTGCCAGCAGTTTACAGGGAGTGGATACGCAGTATTTT.

At least ten counts were recorded for this clonotype. The CDR3 reads CASSSESNSPLHF. The DNA for the CDR3 is TGTGCCAGCAGTTCGGAGAGCAATTCACCCCTCCACTTT. The chain uses TRBV2 and TRBJ1-6; D is ambiguous. The CDR3 sequence is 13 residues long. Trimming shortened V by 5 bases and J by 7 bases, and 9 bases separated the two germline ends. The germline gives CDR1 SNHLY, CDR2 FYNNEI.

V gene TRBV6-1 combines with J gene TRBJ2-7; TRBD1 matches at 9 bases. The CDR3 spans 15 residues. Germline V gene lookup returns CDR1 MNHNS and CDR2 SASEGT. Trimming cost V 6 bases and J 5 bases; bases outside gene matches: 11. The CDR3 DNA reads TGTGCCAGCAGGATCGGACAGGGGTTTCTCCACGAGCAGTACTTC. Amino acids: CASRIGQGFLHEQYF.

This clonotype was seen many times. The gene calls are TRBV12-3 or TRBV12-4 and TRBJ1-1; D might be TRBD1 (6 bases). Trimming removed 5 bases from V and 6 bases from J, with 16 bases in between. CDR3 length: 14 amino acids. The CDR3 sequence: CASSVQGSVPEAFF. The CDR3 DNA reads as TGTGCCAGCAGTGTACAGGGATCGGTACCTGAAGCTTTCTTT.

The chain combines TRBV5-1 with TRBJ2-7; 8 nucleotides align to TRBD1. This CDR3 comprises 15 residues. The V and J ends lost 4 bases and 0 bases, in that order; junction bases with no gene match: 6. Germline CDR1 SGHRS, CDR2 YFSETQ. CDR3 residues: CASSLTGGTSYEQYF. For the CDR3, the DNA is TGCGCCAGCAGCCTTACAGGGGGAACCTCCTACGAGCAGTACTTC.

This clonotype was observed many times. J is TRBJ2-5 and V is TRBV7-2; D is possibly TRBD2 (7 bases). The CDR3 length is 14 residues. Germline CDR1 reads SGHTA; CDR2 reads FQGNSA. V lost 5 bases to trimming and J lost 5 bases, with 15 bases between them. CDR3 bases: TGTGCCAGCAGCCTAATACAGGGAGGGGAGACCCAGTACTTC. It encodes CASSLIQGGETQYF.

This clonotype was counted many times. The chain links TRBV27 to TRBJ2-2; tentatively, D is TRBD1 or TRBD2 (5 bases each). From germline, CDR1 is MNHEY and CDR2 SMNVEV (reference sequence). CDR3 size: 14 residues. Deletions cut 8 bases from V and 0 bases from J, with 10 bases between. CDR3 loop: CASCEGSNTGELFF. In nucleotides, the CDR3 is TGTGCCAGCTGTGAGGGGTCGAACACCGGGGAGCTGTTTTTT.

Remarks on this clonotype: A much larger clonotype is one base distant, so this may be a read error. The chain is built from TRBV2 and TRBJ2-2; 9 bases agree with TRBD2. This CDR3 spans 19 amino acids. Unmatched junction bases numbered 22, after V lost 8 bases and J lost 6 bases. Germline CDR1 and CDR2: SNHLY and FYNNEI. The CDR3 spells CASRPGWASGIWRAGELFF. In DNA, the CDR3 is TGTGCCAGCCGCCCCGGTTGGGCTAGCGGGATATGGAGGGCCGGGGAGCTGTTTTTT.

This chain uses TRBV28 with TRBJ1-2, with D possibly being TRBD1 (5 bases). CDR1 is MDHEN, CDR2 SYDVKM, per germline. Trimming cost V 10 bases and J 5 bases, with 20 bases left between them. This CDR3 is 14 amino acids long. The CDR3 DNA reads as TGTGCCACCAGAGATTCGCCGGGACGGTATGGCTACACCTTC. As protein: CATRDSPGRYGYTF.

Points on this clonotype: A read error is likely, as this CDR3 ends without the conserved phenylalanine or tryptophan. This chain connects TRBV6-1 to TRBJ1-5, with D perhaps TRBD1 (6 bases). Germline V gives CDR1 MNHNS, CDR2 SASEGT. Trimming left V 10 bases short and J 0 bases short, with 19 bases between. CDR3 size: 16 residues. In DNA form, the CDR3 reads TGTGCCACAGGAGAACAGGGAGTTTATAGCAATCAGCCCCAGCATCTT. It translates to CATGEQGVYSNQPQHL.

The chain joins TRBV5-4 to TRBJ2-1; 11 bases are shared with TRBD1. The CDR3 contains 15 residues. Germline CDR1 and CDR2: SGHNT and YYREEE (reference sequence). The V segment lost 3 bases and the J segment 3 bases; nucleotides outside the gene matches: 2. The CDR3 spells CASSWGQGDYNEQFF. In DNA form, the CDR3 reads TGTGCCAGCAGCTGGGGACAGGGGGACTACAATGAGCAGTTCTTC. Using reference TRBV5-4 and TRBJ2-1 for the parts outside the CDR3, the full variable domain is ETGVTQSPTHLIKTRGQQVTLRCSSQSGHNTVSWYQQALGQGPQFIFQYYREEENGRGNFPPRFSGLQFPNYSSELNVNALELDDSALYLCASSWGQGDYNEQFFGPGTRLTVL.

This clonotype was recorded a few times. The chain joins TRBV19 to TRBJ1-1; 8 nucleotides agree with TRBD1. The CDR3 is made up of 17 amino acids. Unmatched junction bases numbered 11, after V lost 3 bases and J lost 2 bases. Germline assignment: CDR1 LNHDA and CDR2 SQIVND (reference sequence). CDR3 nucleotides: TGTGCCAGTAGTATCTTGTATGGACAGGGCGATAACACTGAAGCTTTCTTT. Translating gives CASSILYGQGDNTEAFF.

The CDR3 region is CASSLTGQDYGYTF. DNA for the CDR3: TGTGCCAGCAGCCTTACAGGACAGGACTATGGCTACACCTTC. The chain is built from TRBV6-1 and TRBJ1-2; 7 bases line up with TRBD1. The germline V gene has CDR1 MNHNS and CDR2 SASEGT. After removal of 6 bases from V and 3 bases from J, the junction contained 7 bases not matched to a gene. This CDR3 region has 14 residues.